This entry lists 5 T cell receptor beta chains sequenced from one sample in a study of T cells in Graves' hyperthyroidism and ophthalmopathy. Amplification yielded TCR beta CDR3 regions, with RNA transcripts as the source. First-round RT-PCR of the TCR CDR3 relied on the HTBI primer set. TCRdb passed the multiplex PCR reads through MiXCR, listing each CDR3 protein once. The sample consists of a few hundred thousand distinct CDR3 sequences, 40% to 50% of them appearing once. The sequencing input was peripheral blood or thyroid tissue (not recorded which). Receptors were obtained from an adult woman with Graves' disease, either hyperthyroidism or ophthalmopathy (not recorded which).

The CDR3 nucleotides read TGCAGCGTTCAGACAGATCAACGAAACACCATATATTTT. The encoded protein is CSVQTDQRNTIYF. The chain uses TRBV29-1 and TRBJ1-3; a weak D match, TRBD1 (5 bases). CDR3 length equals 13 residues. V lost 5 bases and J 5 bases, leaving 13 bases between the germline ends. The germline gives CDR1 SQVTM, CDR2 ANQGSEA.

The rearrangement links TRBV2 to TRBJ2-6; D tentatively fits TRBD1 or TRBD2 (5 bases each). This CDR3 comprises 14 residues. The V end lost 8 bases, the J end lost 5 bases, and 13 bases lay between the germline ends. From germline, CDR1 is SNHLY and CDR2 FYNNEI. The CDR3 DNA sequence: TGTGCCAGCCGCAGGGACCTCTGGGCCAACGTCCTGACTTTC. It codes for CASRRDLWANVLTF.

In regard to this clonotype: A read error may produce the germline difference seen at one junction end. V usage is TRBV25-1 and J usage is TRBJ1-2, with D possibly being TRBD1 (6 bases). The V gene's germline CDR1 is MGHDK and CDR2 SYGVNS. The CDR3 consists of 12 residues. The CDR3 here is CASRQDNYGYTF. In nucleotides, the CDR3 is TGTGCTAGCAGACAGGATAACTATGGCTACACCTTC.

This clonotype was detected many times. The chain combines TRBV12-5 with TRBJ2-5; D is ambiguous. V gave up 1 base and J gave up 7 bases, with 13 bases separating them. The germline gives CDR1 LGHNT, CDR2 FRNRAP. There are 14 residues in the CDR3. CDR3 region: CASGLATSFGTQYF. The CDR3 coding sequence is TGTGCTAGTGGTTTGGCTACGAGTTTTGGGACCCAGTACTTC.

At least ten counts were recorded for this clonotype. The chain carries TRBV2 and TRBJ2-2, with D perhaps matching TRBD1 (6 bases). V was pared by 4 bases and J by 7 bases, with 7 bases between. CDR1 and CDR2 from the germline V gene are SNHLY and FYNNEI. This CDR3 contains 12 residues. CDR3 DNA: TGTGCCAGCAGTGGGGGGCTCGGGGAGCTGTTTTTT. Translated, it gives CASSGGLGELFF.